Below are 25 T cell receptor beta chains sequenced from a single sample in a study of CD4 T cells in relation to SARS-CoV-2 and coronaviruses. TCRdb's table, derived via immunoSEQ multiplex PCR, lists solely in-frame clones and lacks some. The table lists 15,000 to 20,000 clones, about 70% of them singletons. Before the COVID-19 pandemic, during about 2011-2019, CD4+ T cells were taken from unexposed donors. The cells were cultured for under 13 days before CD4+ T cells were isolated. These receptors' targets are unknown. The sample was CD4+ T cells from PBMCs, cultured in vitro. These receptors all come from a human donor in good health.

The V and J genes are TRBV24-1 and TRBJ1-2, with D hard to call. The CDR3 has 13 amino acids. The germline CDR1 and CDR2 sequences are KGHDR and SFDVKD. Trimming stripped 4 bases from V and 1 base from J, with 6 bases between. Here the CDR3 DNA reads TGTGCCACCAGTGACGACGTTAACTATGGCTACACCTTC. Protein: CATSDDVNYGYTF.

This clone was recorded only once. V gene TRBV27 combines with J gene TRBJ2-1, with 8 bases identical to TRBD2. The CDR3 contains 17 residues. The germline V gene encodes CDR1 MNHEY and CDR2 SMNVEV (reference sequence). V was pared by 4 bases and J by 3 bases, with 11 bases of the junction left unmatched. CDR3 protein: CASSSELAGGFYNEQFF. DNA of the CDR3: TGTGCCAGCAGTTCTGAGTTGGCGGGAGGTTTCTACAATGAGCAGTTCTTC.

This clone was detected only a few times. The chain uses TRBV30 and TRBJ1-2, with 11 bases that match TRBD1. The CDR3 spans 13 residues. J gave up 4 bases and V 5 bases, and 3 bases lay outside the gene matches. Germline V gene lookup returns CDR1 GTSNPN and CDR2 SVGIG (reference sequence). The CDR3 nucleotides are TGTGCCTGGGGGACAGGGGGGAGCTATGGCTACACCTTC. Its translation is CAWGTGGSYGYTF.

The chain combines TRBV3-1 (or the pseudogene TRBV3-2) with TRBJ2-1; 16 bases are a match to TRBD2. CDR1 is LGHDT and CDR2 is YNNKEL in the germline V gene (reference sequence). The J segment lost 16 bases and the V segment lost 6 bases, leaving 9 bases of the junction unmatched. The CDR3 covers 14 residues. The CDR3 nucleotides are TGTGCCAGCAGTAAGGGACTAGCGGGGGGGCCAGGATTCTTC. As protein: CASSKGLAGGPGFF.

The CDR3 sequence: CATGTSGTEQYF. DNA of the CDR3: TGTGCCACCGGGACTAGCGGAACCGAGCAGTACTTC. The chain is built from TRBV10-3 and TRBJ2-7, with TRBD2 matching 11 bases. Germline CDR1 and CDR2: ENHRY and SYGVKD. The CDR3 loop spans 12 amino acids. The trim removed 10 bases at V and 6 bases at J, leaving 5 bases unmatched.

This clone has only one observation. V usage is TRBV11-1 and J usage is TRBJ2-1; TRBD2 aligns across 8 bases. Germline CDR1 SGHAT, CDR2 FQDESV (reference sequence). Germline trimming cut 7 bases from V and 6 bases from J; bases unmatched to any gene: 8. The CDR3 is 14 residues long. The CDR3 here is CASKLAERSNEQFF. The CDR3, as DNA: TGTGCCAGCAAACTAGCGGAGAGGAGCAATGAGCAGTTCTTC. Variable domain in full (rest from reference TRBV11-1 and TRBJ2-1): EAEVAQSPRYKITEKSQAVAFWCDPISGHATLYWYRQILGQGPELLVQFQDESVVDDSQLPKDRFSAERLKGVDSTLKIQPAELGDSAMYLCASKLAERSNEQFFGPGTRLTVL.

This clone has only one observation. The V gene is TRBV7-8, the J gene TRBJ1-4; TRBD1 agrees at 12 bases. The CDR3 is 15 residues long. After removal of 6 bases from V and 8 bases from J, the junction contained 7 bases not matched to a gene. Germline V lookup: CDR1 SGHVS, CDR2 FQNEAQ. In nucleotides, the CDR3 is TGTGCCAGCAGTCGAGGGACAGGGGGCATAGAAAAACTGTTTTTT. Its translation: CASSRGTGGIEKLFF.

This clone has only one observation. The rearrangement links TRBV20-1 to TRBJ2-7; 12 bases are shared with TRBD2. V shed 3 bases and J 2 bases; nucleotides not matched to a gene: 8. Germline CDR1 is DFQATT and CDR2 is SNEGSKA (reference sequence). The CDR3 is 16 amino acids. The CDR3 DNA reads as TGCAGTGCTAGTGGAGCTAGCGGGAGGGCCGCCTACGAGCAGTACTTC. Residues: CSASGASGRAAYEQYF.

The V gene is TRBV6-4, the J gene TRBJ2-3; D is ambiguous. Between the trimmed V and J ends, which lost 0 bases and 2 bases, there was a span of 9 bases. The germline V gene encodes CDR1 MRHNA and CDR2 SNTAGT. CDR3 length equals 15 residues. DNA of the CDR3: TGTGCCAGCAGTGACTCTGGTCAGCCCACAGATACGCAGTATTTT. Translation gives CASSDSGQPTDTQYF.

The gene calls are TRBV6-5 and TRBJ2-3; no definite D call. V was trimmed by 6 bases and J by 0 bases, leaving 10 bases between them. Germline values: CDR1 MNHEY, CDR2 SVGAGI. The CDR3 has 14 amino acids. In DNA, the CDR3 is TGTGCCAGCAGCCCGACGGCTAGCACAGATACGCAGTATTTT. Encoded protein: CASSPTASTDTQYF.

The V gene is TRBV11-2, the J gene TRBJ2-1; D unclear. Trimming cost V 5 bases and J 1 base, with 9 bases left between them. From germline, CDR1 is SGHAT and CDR2 FQNNGV. This CDR3 contains 14 residues. The CDR3 protein is CASSLERSYNEQFF. DNA of the CDR3: TGTGCCAGCAGCCTCGAGCGTTCCTACAATGAGCAGTTCTTC.

The chain employs TRBV5-6 and TRBJ1-3; the D gene is possibly TRBD1 (5 bases). The CDR3 is 17 amino acids. Germline V gene data show CDR1 as SGHDT and CDR2 as YYEEEE. The V end lost 4 bases, the J end lost 8 bases, and 25 bases lay between the germline ends. The CDR3 reads CASSPAIVQGMGYTIYF. CDR3 bases: TGTGCCAGCAGCCCGGCCATTGTCCAGGGAATGGGGTACACCATATATTTT.

The V and J genes are TRBV6-5 and TRBJ2-1; D uncertain. Germline values: CDR1 MNHEY, CDR2 SVGAGI. Trimming removed 0 bases from V and 9 bases from J, with 12 bases in between. The length of the CDR3 is 14 residues. CDR3: CASSYSTTPGEQFF. For the CDR3, the DNA is TGTGCCAGCAGTTACTCGACAACCCCGGGTGAGCAGTTCTTC.

The rearrangement joins TRBV6-6 to TRBJ2-3, with 8 bases fitting TRBD2. Germline-derived CDR1 and CDR2 are MNHNY and SVGAGI (reference sequence). This CDR3 has 15 residues. V lost 4 bases to trimming and J lost 0 bases; unmatched junction nucleotides: 3. The CDR3 nucleotides read TGTGCCAGCAGTTTCACTAGCGGAAGCACAGATACGCAGTATTTT. This translates into CASSFTSGSTDTQYF.

V is TRBV19 and J is TRBJ1-5, with no clear D. Trimming removed 7 bases from V and 0 bases from J, with 10 bases in between. The CDR3 is made up of 14 amino acids. The V gene's germline CDR1 is LNHDA and CDR2 SQIVND (reference sequence). CDR3 bases: TGTGCCAGTAACTTACTTCTTAGCAATCAGCCCCAGCATTTT. Protein sequence: CASNLLLSNQPQHF.

CDR3 sequence reads: CASRDIQGVNEKLFF. CDR3 bases: TGTGCCAGCAGGGATATACAGGGGGTTAATGAAAAACTGTTTTTT. The chain carries TRBV2 and TRBJ1-4; TRBD1 matches 8 bases. Germline CDR1 reads SNHLY; CDR2 reads FYNNEI. The CDR3 length is 15 residues. V was clipped by 6 bases and J by 4 bases; unmatched bases: 7.

The chain is built from TRBV5-4 and TRBJ1-4, with 9 bases identical to TRBD1. After removal of 4 bases from V and 8 bases from J, the junction contained 9 bases not matched to a gene. Germline CDR1 and CDR2: SGHNT and YYREEE (reference sequence). The CDR3 has 15 amino acids. The CDR3 sequence is CASSVTGQGGEKLFF. CDR3 DNA: TGTGCCAGCAGCGTGACGGGACAGGGAGGAGAAAAACTGTTTTTT.

This clone showed up just a few times. The V gene is TRBV30, the J gene TRBJ2-7; tentative D call: TRBD2 (6 bases). Per the germline V gene, CDR1 is GTSNPN and CDR2 is SVGIG (reference sequence). Trimming stripped 1 base from V and 1 base from J, with 8 bases between. This CDR3 comprises 13 residues. The CDR3 DNA is TGTGCCTGGAGTGGGGGGGTTTCCTACGAGCAGTACTTC. It codes for CAWSGGVSYEQYF.

The gene calls are TRBV7-2 and TRBJ2-7; a possible D gene is TRBD1 (5 bases). The CDR3 loop spans 15 amino acids. Trimming took off 6 bases at V and 2 bases at J, with 17 bases between the two ends. Germline V CDR1 and CDR2: SGHTA, FQGNSA. CDR3 sequence: CASRPQGSPAYEQYF. DNA of the CDR3: TGTGCCAGCAGGCCCCAGGGCAGCCCAGCCTACGAGCAGTACTTC.

This clone was observed a handful of times. The junction departs from germline at one end; a sequencing error may be responsible. The chain joins TRBV2 to TRBJ1-3; D may be TRBD1 (5 bases). CDR3 size: 13 residues. Per the germline V gene, CDR1 is SNHLY and CDR2 is FYNNEI. Here the CDR3 reads CARRESSGNTIYF. The CDR3 nucleotides read TGTGCCCGCAGGGAGAGCTCTGGAAACACCATATATTTT.

A few counts support this clone. The gene calls are TRBV7-6 and TRBJ2-1; the D gene is possibly TRBD2 (5 bases). This CDR3 is built from 15 residues. Germline V lookup: CDR1 SGHVS, CDR2 FNYEAQ. V was clipped by 0 bases and J by 10 bases, with 16 bases between them. The CDR3 DNA reads as TGTGCCAGCAGCTTAGCTAATAGGGAGACTGAAGAGCAGTTCTTC. As protein: CASSLANRETEEQFF.

The gene calls are TRBV10-3 and TRBJ1-2; D is ambiguous. Germline V CDR1 and CDR2: ENHRY, SYGVKD. This CDR3 has 12 residues. The ends were cut back, 0 bases at V and 7 bases at J, with 6 bases in the middle. As DNA, the CDR3 is TGTGCCATCAGTGAGTCGACCGCTGGCTACACCTTC. This translates into CAISESTAGYTF.

The rearrangement uses TRBV3-1 (or the pseudogene TRBV3-2) and TRBJ2-3; 12 positions agree with TRBD2. The CDR3 is made up of 16 amino acids. CDR1 LGHDT and CDR2 YNNKEL come from the germline V gene (reference sequence). J gave up 5 bases and V 5 bases, and 8 bases lay outside the gene matches. CDR3 protein: CASSGRLAGVLDTQYF. The CDR3 region has the DNA TGTGCCAGCAGCGGCCGACTAGCGGGAGTCCTAGATACGCAGTATTTT.

This clone was observed a single time. CDR3 amino acids: CASSSGQTNTEAFF. Written as DNA, the CDR3 is TGTGCCAGCAGCTCGGGACAGACAAACACTGAAGCTTTCTTT. This chain links TRBV7-2 with TRBJ1-1; 7 bases line up with TRBD1. This CDR3 has 14 amino acids. Per the germline V gene, CDR1 is SGHTA and CDR2 is FQGNSA. The junction had 4 bases not matched to a gene; V was cut back by 4 bases and J by 2 bases. The variable domain in full, with the rest retrieved from reference TRBV7-2 and TRBJ1-1, is GAGVSQSPSNKVTEKGKDVELRCDPISGHTALYWYRQSLGQGLEFLIYFQGNSAPDKSGLPSDRFSAERTGGSVSTLTIQRTQQEDSAVYLCASSSGQTNTEAFFGQGTRLTVV.

The CDR3 DNA is TGTGCCAGCAGTTTTACCCTAGACCGCCTCTCCTACGAGCAGTACTTC. Translating it yields CASSFTLDRLSYEQYF. V is TRBV28 and J is TRBJ2-7, with D unresolved. Trimming removed 3 bases at V and 0 bases at J, with 15 bases between. The CDR3 is 16 amino acids. Germline V gives CDR1 MDHEN, CDR2 SYDVKM.